The 20 T cell receptor beta chains reported below all come from one sample, sequenced in a study of identical twins. TCRdb used MiXCR to reprocess the 5' RACE reads, holding one entry per CDR3 protein. The sample holds 450,000 or so distinct CDR3 sequences; 14% are singletons and the top ten take more than 0.5%. The same data also contributed to another study, on yellow fever vaccine responses in identical twins.

Sequenced: CD4+ T cells sorted from blood. The origin of the receptors is a woman aged 18-29 years in good health.

The chain has TRBV6-1 and TRBJ2-5; weak D call: TRBD2 (5 bases). The CDR3 is 14 residues long. Trimming pared 6 bases from V and 9 bases from J, leaving 20 bases between. The V gene's germline CDR1 is MNHNS and CDR2 SASEGT. CDR3 residues: CASSSLSEPGPQYF. DNA of the CDR3: TGTGCCAGCAGCTCCCTTAGCGAACCGGGCCCCCAGTACTTC.

The gene calls are TRBV5-1 and TRBJ2-2; the D gene is possibly TRBD1 (5 bases). Trimming took off 2 bases at V and 1 base at J, with 12 bases between the two ends. CDR1 and CDR2 from the germline V gene are SGHRS and YFSETQ. This CDR3 contains 16 residues. The CDR3: CASSLIPGQNTGELFF. The CDR3 DNA reads TGCGCCAGCAGCTTAATCCCCGGACAGAACACCGGGGAGCTGTTTTTT.

This clonotype was seen a few times. The chain links TRBV7-3 to TRBJ2-5, with 15 nucleotides matching TRBD2. The CDR3 spans 18 residues. The J segment lost 3 bases and the V segment lost 5 bases, leaving 10 bases of the junction unmatched. Germline V gives CDR1 SGHTA, CDR2 FQGTGA. CDR3 sequence: CASSPGLAGGLLKETQYF. For the CDR3, the DNA is TGTGCCAGCAGCCCGGGACTAGCGGGGGGCCTCTTAAAAGAGACCCAGTACTTC. Combining the CDR3 with reference TRBV7-3 and TRBJ2-5 gives the whole variable domain GAGVSQTPSNKVTEKGKYVELRCDPISGHTALYWYRQSLGQGPEFLIYFQGTGAADDSGLPNDRFFAVRPEGSVSTLKIQRTERGDSAVYLCASSPGLAGGLLKETQYFGPGTRLLVL.

A few counts support this clonotype. The chain is built from TRBV9 and TRBJ2-1, with D possibly being TRBD2 (7 bases). Germline CDR1 reads SGDLS; CDR2 reads YYNGEE. Deletions cut 3 bases from V and 2 bases from J, with 15 bases between. The CDR3 has 16 amino acids. The CDR3 is CASSAGGGGTYNEQFF. In nucleotides, the CDR3 is TGTGCCAGCAGCGCCGGTGGCGGGGGCACCTACAATGAGCAGTTCTTC.

V usage is TRBV7-3 and J usage is TRBJ2-3; D is possibly TRBD1 or TRBD2 (5 bases each). There are 14 residues in the CDR3. The germline CDR1 and CDR2 sequences are SGHTA and FQGTGA. V lost 2 bases and J 6 bases, leaving 12 bases between the germline ends. The CDR3 loop is CASSLSGGEDTQYF. DNA of the CDR3: TGTGCCAGCAGCTTATCTGGGGGTGAGGATACGCAGTATTTT.

The V and J genes are TRBV9 and TRBJ2-3; D might be TRBD1 (5 bases). V lost 0 bases, J lost 2 bases, and 10 bases lay in between. Germline assignment: CDR1 SGDLS and CDR2 YYNGEE. This CDR3 is built from 15 residues. CDR3 bases: TGTGCCAGCAGCGTAGGTGACAGATTCACAGATACGCAGTATTTT. Its translation: CASSVGDRFTDTQYF. The whole variable domain, filled in from reference TRBV9 and TRBJ2-3, reads DSGVTQTPKHLITATGQRVTLRCSPRSGDLSVYWYQQSLDQGLQFLIQYYNGEERAKGNILERFSAQQFPDLHSELNLSSLELGDSALYFCASSVGDRFTDTQYFGPGTRLTVL.

The V gene is TRBV20-1, the J gene TRBJ2-1, with 8 nucleotides matching TRBD2. The CDR3 extends over 15 amino acids. Looked up from germline, CDR1 is DFQATT and CDR2 is SNEGSKA (reference sequence). V shed 3 bases and J 8 bases; nucleotides not matched to a gene: 12. The CDR3 is CSASWLAGGGDEQFF. The CDR3 DNA reads as TGCAGTGCTAGTTGGCTAGCGGGTGGGGGCGATGAGCAGTTCTTC.

This clonotype has just a few counts. The V gene is TRBV18, the J gene TRBJ2-5; TRBD1 matches 7 bases. The CDR3 is made up of 14 amino acids. Germline CDR1 reads KGHSH; CDR2 reads LQKENI. Unmatched junction bases numbered 5, after V lost 2 bases and J lost 5 bases. As DNA, the CDR3 is TGTGCCAGCTCACCAAAGGGGGCTGGGGAGACCCAGTACTTC. Its translation is CASSPKGAGETQYF.

The CDR3 loop is CASSPGDNWGQYQPQHF. The CDR3 nucleotides read TGTGCCAGCAGTCCGGGGGACAATTGGGGCCAATATCAGCCCCAGCATTTT. The rearrangement uses TRBV6-1 and TRBJ1-5; a weak D match, TRBD1 (6 bases). Trimming pared 5 bases from V and 5 bases from J, leaving 22 bases between. The CDR3 has 17 residues. CDR1 is MNHNS and CDR2 is SASEGT in the germline V gene.

The V and J genes are TRBV12-3 or TRBV12-4 and TRBJ2-2, with D perhaps matching TRBD1 (6 bases). Trimming took 7 bases from V and 2 from J, leaving 14 bases between them. CDR3 size: 15 residues. CDR3 in amino acids: CASKRRGVNTGELFF. CDR3 DNA: TGTGCCAGCAAGCGCAGGGGCGTTAACACCGGGGAGCTGTTTTTT.

The genes are TRBV27 and TRBJ2-7; TRBD2 agrees at 12 bases. Looked up from germline, CDR1 is MNHEY and CDR2 is SMNVEV (reference sequence). V was pared by 6 bases and J by 3 bases, with 6 bases of the junction left unmatched. The CDR3 sequence is 15 residues long. DNA for the CDR3: TGTGCCAGCAGCCCGAGACTAGCGGGAGACTACGAGCAGTACTTC. Its protein product is CASSPRLAGDYEQYF.

The chain carries TRBV6-5 and TRBJ2-7, with TRBD1 matching 8 bases. V dropped 4 bases and J dropped 5; count of bases not matched to a gene: 10. Per the germline V gene, CDR1 is MNHEY and CDR2 is SVGAGI. The CDR3 spans 15 residues. This chain's CDR3 is CASSFSPQGAHEQYF. The CDR3 coding sequence is TGTGCCAGCAGTTTCTCCCCCCAGGGGGCACACGAGCAGTACTTC.

J is TRBJ1-1 and V is TRBV12-3 or TRBV12-4, with D possibly matching TRBD1 (6 bases). CDR3 size: 13 residues. Trimming stripped 9 bases from V and 1 base from J, with 12 bases between. CDR3 protein: CASRQAENTEAFF. CDR3 nucleotide sequence: TGTGCCAGTCGACAGGCGGAGAACACTGAAGCTTTCTTT.

In this sample, this clonotype turned up once. Its ends do not fully match the called genes, so a read error is possible. This chain links TRBV9 with TRBJ2-7; 7 bases agree with TRBD1. The CDR3 spans 18 residues. CDR1 SGDLS and CDR2 YYNGEE come from the germline V gene. The CDR3 region has the DNA TGTGCCAGCAGCGTAGGAGGCTCCTACCGACAGGGCAACTACGAGCCGTACTTC. This codes for CASSVGGSYRQGNYEPYF.

The rearrangement uses TRBV18 and TRBJ2-1; D is ambiguous. The CDR3 sequence is 16 residues long. The germline V gene has CDR1 KGHSH and CDR2 LQKENI. Deletions cut 4 bases from V and 8 bases from J, with 21 bases between. CDR3 residues: CASSQTAPPKSDEQFF. CDR3 bases: TGTGCCAGCTCACAAACGGCCCCACCAAAGAGCGATGAGCAGTTCTTC. Full variable domain (rest looked up from reference TRBV18 and TRBJ2-1): NAGVMQNPRHLVRRRGQEARLRCSPMKGHSHVYWYRQLPEEGLKFMVYLQKENIIDESGMPKERFSAEFPKEGPSILRIQQVVRGDSAAYFCASSQTAPPKSDEQFFGPGTRLTVL.

V usage is TRBV29-1 and J usage is TRBJ1-2; D is unresolved. The germline V gene has CDR1 SQVTM and CDR2 ANQGSEA. The V end lost 4 bases, the J end lost 9 bases, and 15 bases lay between the germline ends. The CDR3 has 12 residues. CDR3 sequence (DNA): TGCAGCGTTGCTGGGCCCTCGGATAGCTACACCTTC. Protein product: CSVAGPSDSYTF.

The V gene is TRBV9, the J gene TRBJ2-5, with 7 bases lining up with TRBD2. The trim removed 3 bases at V and 0 bases at J, leaving 11 bases unmatched. Germline CDR1 reads SGDLS; CDR2 reads YYNGEE. The CDR3 spans 17 residues. This CDR3 is CASSEPRGGRYQETQYF. The CDR3 nucleotides are TGTGCCAGCAGCGAGCCGCGCGGGGGACGGTACCAAGAGACCCAGTACTTC. Full variable domain (missing parts from reference TRBV9 and TRBJ2-5): DSGVTQTPKHLITATGQRVTLRCSPRSGDLSVYWYQQSLDQGLQFLIQYYNGEERAKGNILERFSAQQFPDLHSELNLSSLELGDSALYFCASSEPRGGRYQETQYFGPGTRLLVL.

The V gene is TRBV4-1, the J gene TRBJ2-7; 7 positions match TRBD2. V lost 1 base to trimming and J lost 4 bases; unmatched junction nucleotides: 16. The CDR3 is 18 amino acids. The germline V gene encodes CDR1 MGHRA and CDR2 YSYEKL. The DNA of the CDR3 is TGCGCCAGCAGCCAAGGAGATTTTTTGTCTAGCGGTGAATACGAGCAGTACTTC. Translating it yields CASSQGDFLSSGEYEQYF.

This clonotype occurred a few times. The V gene is TRBV25-1, the J gene TRBJ2-7, with 9 bases identical to TRBD1. The germline CDR1 and CDR2 sequences are MGHDK and SYGVNS. The CDR3 is 15 residues long. V lost 4 bases, J lost 1 base, and 5 bases stayed unmatched. In DNA form, the CDR3 reads TGTGCCAGCAGTGTCCTGGGACAGGGTTCCTACGAGCAGTACTTC. Its translation: CASSVLGQGSYEQYF.

The rearrangement links TRBV18 to TRBJ2-5; 13 bases are shared with TRBD2. Germline CDR1 KGHSH, CDR2 LQKENI. After removal of 4 bases from V and 2 bases from J, the junction contained 13 bases not matched to a gene. This CDR3 is 19 amino acids long. The CDR3 nucleotides are TGTGCCAGCTCACTTCACGCGCCGGGACTAGCGGGGAAACAAGAGACCCAGTACTTC. Protein product: CASSLHAPGLAGKQETQYF.